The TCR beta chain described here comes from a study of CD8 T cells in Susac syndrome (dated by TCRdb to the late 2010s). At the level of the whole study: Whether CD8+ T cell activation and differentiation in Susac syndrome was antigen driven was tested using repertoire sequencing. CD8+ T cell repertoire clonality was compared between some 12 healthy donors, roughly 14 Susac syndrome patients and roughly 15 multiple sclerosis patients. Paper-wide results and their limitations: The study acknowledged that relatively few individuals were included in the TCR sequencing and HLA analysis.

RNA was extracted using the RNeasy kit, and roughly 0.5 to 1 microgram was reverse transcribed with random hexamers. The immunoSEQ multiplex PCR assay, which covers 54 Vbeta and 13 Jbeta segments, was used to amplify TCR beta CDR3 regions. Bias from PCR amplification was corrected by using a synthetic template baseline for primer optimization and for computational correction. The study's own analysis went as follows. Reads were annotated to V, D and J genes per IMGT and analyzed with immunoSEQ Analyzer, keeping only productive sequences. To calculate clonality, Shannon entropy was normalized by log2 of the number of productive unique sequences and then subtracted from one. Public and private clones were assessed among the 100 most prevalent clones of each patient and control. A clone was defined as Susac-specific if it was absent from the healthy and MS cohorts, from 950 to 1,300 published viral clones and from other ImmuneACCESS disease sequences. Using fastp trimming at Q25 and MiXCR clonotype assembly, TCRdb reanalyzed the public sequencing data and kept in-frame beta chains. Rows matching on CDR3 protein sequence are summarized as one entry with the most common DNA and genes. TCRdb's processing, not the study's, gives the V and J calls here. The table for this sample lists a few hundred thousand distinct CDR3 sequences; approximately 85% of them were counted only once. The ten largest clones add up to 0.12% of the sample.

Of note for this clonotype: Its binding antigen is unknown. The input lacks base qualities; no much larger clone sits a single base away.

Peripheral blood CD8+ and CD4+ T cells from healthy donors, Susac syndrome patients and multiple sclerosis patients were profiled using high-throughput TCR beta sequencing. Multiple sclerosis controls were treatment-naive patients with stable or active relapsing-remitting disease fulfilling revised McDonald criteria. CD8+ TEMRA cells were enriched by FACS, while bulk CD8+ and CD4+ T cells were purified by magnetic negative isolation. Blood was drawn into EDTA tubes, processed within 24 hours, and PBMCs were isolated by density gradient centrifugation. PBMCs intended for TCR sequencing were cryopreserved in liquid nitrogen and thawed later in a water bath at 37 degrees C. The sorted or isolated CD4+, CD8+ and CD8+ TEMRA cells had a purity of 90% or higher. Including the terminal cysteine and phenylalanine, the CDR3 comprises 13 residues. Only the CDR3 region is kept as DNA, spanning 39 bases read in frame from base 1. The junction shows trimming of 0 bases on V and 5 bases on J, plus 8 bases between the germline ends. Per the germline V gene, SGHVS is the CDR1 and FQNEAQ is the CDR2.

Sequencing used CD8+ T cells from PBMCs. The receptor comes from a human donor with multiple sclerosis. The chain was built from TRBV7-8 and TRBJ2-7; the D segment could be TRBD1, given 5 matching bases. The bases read TGTGCCAGCAGCTTAGCCCTAGGGGACGAGCAGTACTTC. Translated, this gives CASSLALGDEQYF.